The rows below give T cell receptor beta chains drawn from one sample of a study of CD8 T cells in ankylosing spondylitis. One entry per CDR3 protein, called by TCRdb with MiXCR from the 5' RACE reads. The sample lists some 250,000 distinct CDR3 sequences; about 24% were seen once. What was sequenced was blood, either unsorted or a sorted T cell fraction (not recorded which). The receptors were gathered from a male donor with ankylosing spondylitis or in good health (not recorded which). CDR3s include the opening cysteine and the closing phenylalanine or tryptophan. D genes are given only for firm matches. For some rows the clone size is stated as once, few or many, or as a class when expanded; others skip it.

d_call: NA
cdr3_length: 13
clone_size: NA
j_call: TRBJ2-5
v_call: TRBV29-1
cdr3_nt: TGCAGCGTTGAATTCGGGGTCGGGGAGACCCAGTACTTC
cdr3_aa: CSVEFGVGETQYF

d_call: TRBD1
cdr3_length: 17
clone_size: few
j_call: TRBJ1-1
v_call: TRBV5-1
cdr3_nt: TGCGCCAGCAGCTCCCTCGGGACAGAGGGCGTAAACACTGAAGCTTTCTTT
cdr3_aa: CASSSLGTEGVNTEAFF

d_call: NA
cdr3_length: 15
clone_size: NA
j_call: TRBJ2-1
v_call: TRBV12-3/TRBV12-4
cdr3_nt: TGTGCCAGCAGTCACGGGGGACTGCCATACAATGAGCAGTTCTTC
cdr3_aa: CASSHGGLPYNEQFF

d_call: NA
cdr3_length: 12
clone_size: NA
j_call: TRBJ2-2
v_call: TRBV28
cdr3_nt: TGTGCCAGCAGTCCAGGGGCCGGGGAGCTGTTTTTT
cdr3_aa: CASSPGAGELFF

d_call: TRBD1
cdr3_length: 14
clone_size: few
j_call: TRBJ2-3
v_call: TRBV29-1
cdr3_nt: TGCAGCGTCCAGGGGACAGGGAACACAGATACGCAGTATTTT
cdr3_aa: CSVQGTGNTDTQYF

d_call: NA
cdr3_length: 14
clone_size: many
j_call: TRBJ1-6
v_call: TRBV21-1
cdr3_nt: TGTGCCAGCAGCAATTGGGAGCTTGATTCACCCCTCCACTTT
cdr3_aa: CASSNWELDSPLHF

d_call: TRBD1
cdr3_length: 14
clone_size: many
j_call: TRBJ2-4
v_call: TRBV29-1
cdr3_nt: TGCAGCGTGAGGGACAGACTAGCCAAAAACATTCAGTACTTC
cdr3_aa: CSVRDRLAKNIQYF

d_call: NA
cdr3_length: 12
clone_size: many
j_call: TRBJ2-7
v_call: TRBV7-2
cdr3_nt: TGTGCCAGCAGCTTATTGGGGTTCGAGCAGTACTTC
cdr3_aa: CASSLLGFEQYF

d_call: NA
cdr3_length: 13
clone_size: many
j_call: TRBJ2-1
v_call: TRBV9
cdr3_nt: TGTGCCAGCAGCGTAGCGACGTTTAATGAGCAGTTCTTC
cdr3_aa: CASSVATFNEQFF

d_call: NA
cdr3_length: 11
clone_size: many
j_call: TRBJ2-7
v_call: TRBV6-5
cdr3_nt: TGTGCCAGCAGTGATTCCTACGAGCAGTACTTC
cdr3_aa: CASSDSYEQYF

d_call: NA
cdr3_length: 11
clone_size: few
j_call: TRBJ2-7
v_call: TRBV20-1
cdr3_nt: TGCAGTGCCCCCCTAGGGAGGGAGCAGTACTTC
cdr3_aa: CSAPLGREQYF

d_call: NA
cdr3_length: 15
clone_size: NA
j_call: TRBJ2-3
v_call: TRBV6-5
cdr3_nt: TGTGCCAGCAGTTACCAGGGAGCTAGGACAGATACGCAGTATTTT
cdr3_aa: CASSYQGARTDTQYF

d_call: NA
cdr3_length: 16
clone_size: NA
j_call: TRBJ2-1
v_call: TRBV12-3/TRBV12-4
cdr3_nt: TGTGCCAGCAGTTTACTAGTAGCGACATTCTACAATGAGCAGTTCTTC
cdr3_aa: CASSLLVATFYNEQFF

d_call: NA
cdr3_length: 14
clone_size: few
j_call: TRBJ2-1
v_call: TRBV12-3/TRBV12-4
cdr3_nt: TGTGCCAGCACCCGACAGAGCTCCTACAATGAGCAGTTCTTC
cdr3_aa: CASTRQSSYNEQFF

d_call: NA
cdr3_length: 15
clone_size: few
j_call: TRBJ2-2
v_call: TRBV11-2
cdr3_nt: TGTGCCAGCAGCCCGTTGGGGCGAACCCCCGGGGAGCTGTTTTTT
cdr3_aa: CASSPLGRTPGELFF

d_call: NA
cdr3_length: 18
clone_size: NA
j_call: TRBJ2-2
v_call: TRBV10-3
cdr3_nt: TGTGCCATCAGTGACCCCACGTCGGACCGGGTCCGCACCGGGGAGCTGTTTTTT
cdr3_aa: CAISDPTSDRVRTGELFF

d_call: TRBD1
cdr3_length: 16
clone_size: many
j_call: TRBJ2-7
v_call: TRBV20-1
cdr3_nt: TGCAGTGCCCCCCGGGCCGGACAGGGGGCAAAATACGAGCAGTACTTC
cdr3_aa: CSAPRAGQGAKYEQYF

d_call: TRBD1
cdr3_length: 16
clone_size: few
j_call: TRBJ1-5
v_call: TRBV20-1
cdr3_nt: TGCAGTGCGGAGGTACAGGGGGTTTATAGCAATCAGCCCCAGCATTTT
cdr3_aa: CSAEVQGVYSNQPQHF

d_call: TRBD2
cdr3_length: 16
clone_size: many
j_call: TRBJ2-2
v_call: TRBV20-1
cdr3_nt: TGCAGTGCTAGAGATCTGGGACTACCCAACACCGGGGAGCTGTTTTTT
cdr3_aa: CSARDLGLPNTGELFF

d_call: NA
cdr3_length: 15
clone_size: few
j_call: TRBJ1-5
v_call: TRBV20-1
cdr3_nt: TGCAGTGCTAGAGGGGTGGGGTATAGCAATCAGCCCCAGCATTTT
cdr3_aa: CSARGVGYSNQPQHF

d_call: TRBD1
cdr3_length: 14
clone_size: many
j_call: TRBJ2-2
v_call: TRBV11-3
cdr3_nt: TGTGCCAGCAAACTGACAGGGCACACCGGGGAGCTGTTTTTT
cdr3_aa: CASKLTGHTGELFF

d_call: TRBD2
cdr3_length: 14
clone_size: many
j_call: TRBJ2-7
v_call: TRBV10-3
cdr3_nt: TGTGCCATCAGCGGACTAGCGCTTAATTACGAGCAGTACTTC
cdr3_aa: CAISGLALNYEQYF

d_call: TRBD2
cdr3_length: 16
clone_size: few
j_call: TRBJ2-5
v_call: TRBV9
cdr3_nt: TGTGCCAGCAGCGGGAGAGCGGGGGGGTACGGGGAGACCCAGTACTTC
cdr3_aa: CASSGRAGGYGETQYF

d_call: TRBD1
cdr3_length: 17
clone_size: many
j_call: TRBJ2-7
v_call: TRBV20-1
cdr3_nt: TGCAGTGCTAGACCGATGGGCGAAACAGGGGGCTCCTACGAGCAGTACTTC
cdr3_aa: CSARPMGETGGSYEQYF

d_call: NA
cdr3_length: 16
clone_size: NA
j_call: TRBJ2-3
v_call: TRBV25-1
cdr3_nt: TGTGCCAGCAGTGGGCCCTGGGACGCCAACACAGATACGCAGTATTTT
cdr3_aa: CASSGPWDANTDTQYF

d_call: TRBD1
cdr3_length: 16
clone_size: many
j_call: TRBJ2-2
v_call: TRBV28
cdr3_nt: TGTGCCACCATCAGGGCAGACAGGGGAGTAGCCGGGGAGCTGTTTTTT
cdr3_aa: CATIRADRGVAGELFF

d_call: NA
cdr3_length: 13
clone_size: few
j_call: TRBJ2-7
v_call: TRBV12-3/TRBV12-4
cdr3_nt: TGTGCCAGCAGTCCCCGGGCCCACGCCGAGCAGTACTTC
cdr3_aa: CASSPRAHAEQYF

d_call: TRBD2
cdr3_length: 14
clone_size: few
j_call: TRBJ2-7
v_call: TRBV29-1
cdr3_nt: TGCAGCGTCCGACTAGCGGGGGCCCCCTACGAGCAGTACTTC
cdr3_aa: CSVRLAGAPYEQYF

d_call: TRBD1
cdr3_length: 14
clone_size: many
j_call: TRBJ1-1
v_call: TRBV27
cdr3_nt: TGTGCCAGCAGCCGACAGGGGGTTGGCTCTGAAGCTTTCTTT
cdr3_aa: CASSRQGVGSEAFF

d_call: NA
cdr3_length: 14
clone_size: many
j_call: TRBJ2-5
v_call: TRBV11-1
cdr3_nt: TGTGCCAGCAGCCCTACACTGTACCAAGAGACCCAGTACTTC
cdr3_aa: CASSPTLYQETQYF

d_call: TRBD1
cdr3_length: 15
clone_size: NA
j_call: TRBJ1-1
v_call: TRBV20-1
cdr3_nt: TGCAGTGCTACACCGGGACAGGGTTGGAACACTGAAGCTTTCTTT
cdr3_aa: CSATPGQGWNTEAFF

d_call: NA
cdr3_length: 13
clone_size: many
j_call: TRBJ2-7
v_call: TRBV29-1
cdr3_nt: TGCAGCGCCCGACCCCGGGGATCCTACGAGCAGTACTTC
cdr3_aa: CSARPRGSYEQYF

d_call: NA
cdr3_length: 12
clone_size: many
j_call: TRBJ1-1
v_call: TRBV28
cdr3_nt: TGTGCCAGCAGACAGGGAGGTACTGAAGCTTTCTTT
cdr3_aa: CASRQGGTEAFF

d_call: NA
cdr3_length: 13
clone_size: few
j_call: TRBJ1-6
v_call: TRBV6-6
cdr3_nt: TGTGCCAGCAGCCTACCTGATAATTCACCCCTCCACTTT
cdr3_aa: CASSLPDNSPLHF

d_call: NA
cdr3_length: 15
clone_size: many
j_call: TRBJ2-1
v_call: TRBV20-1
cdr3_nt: TGCAGTGCTAGAGACTCACTCGGCTCCTACAATGAGCAGTTCTTC
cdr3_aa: CSARDSLGSYNEQFF

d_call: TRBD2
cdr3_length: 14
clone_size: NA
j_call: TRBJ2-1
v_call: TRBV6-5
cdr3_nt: TGTGCCAGCAGTTACCCGGGACTAGCGAAAGAGCAGTTCTTC
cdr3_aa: CASSYPGLAKEQFF

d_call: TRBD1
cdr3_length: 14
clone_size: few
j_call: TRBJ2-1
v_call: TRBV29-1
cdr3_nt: TGCAGCGTCGCCGACAGGGCCACCTACAATGAGCAGTTCTTC
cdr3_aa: CSVADRATYNEQFF

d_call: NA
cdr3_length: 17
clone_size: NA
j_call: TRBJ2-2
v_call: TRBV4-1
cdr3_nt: TGCGCCAGCAGCCAACGAGTTCCAGGGTCGAGCACCGGGGAGCTGTTTTTT
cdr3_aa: CASSQRVPGSSTGELFF

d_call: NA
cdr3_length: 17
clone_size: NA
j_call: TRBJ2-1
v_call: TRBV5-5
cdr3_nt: TGTGCCAGCAGCTTAAGCTACGGGGGAGGATCATACAATGAGCAGTTCTTC
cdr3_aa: CASSLSYGGGSYNEQFF

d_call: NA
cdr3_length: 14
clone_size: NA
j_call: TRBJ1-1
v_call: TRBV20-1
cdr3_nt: TGCAGTGCTAAAAGGGGGGCTAGCGGCACTGAAGCTTTCTTT
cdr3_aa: CSAKRGASGTEAFF

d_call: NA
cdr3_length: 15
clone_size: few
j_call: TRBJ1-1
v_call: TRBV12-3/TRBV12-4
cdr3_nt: TGTGCCAGCAGCCCTCCCCGGGGCCCTGTTACTGAAGCTTTCTTT
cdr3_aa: CASSPPRGPVTEAFF

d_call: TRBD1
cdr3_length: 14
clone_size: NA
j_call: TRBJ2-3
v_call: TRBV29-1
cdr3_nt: TGCAGCGCCGAGGGGGGACAGGCCACAGATACGCAGTATTTT
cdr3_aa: CSAEGGQATDTQYF

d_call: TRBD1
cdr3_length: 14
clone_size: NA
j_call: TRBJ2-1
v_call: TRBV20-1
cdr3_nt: TGCAGTGCTGGGACAGGGGGCGCGCGGAATGAGCAGTTCTTC
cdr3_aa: CSAGTGGARNEQFF

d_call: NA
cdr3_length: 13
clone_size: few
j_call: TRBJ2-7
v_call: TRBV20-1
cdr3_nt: TGCAGTGCTAGAGGGGTTTTGTCCTACGAGCAGTACTTC
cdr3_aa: CSARGVLSYEQYF

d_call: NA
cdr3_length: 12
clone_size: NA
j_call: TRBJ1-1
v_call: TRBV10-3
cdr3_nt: TGTGCCATCAGACAGGGAGGAACTGAAGCTTTCTTT
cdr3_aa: CAIRQGGTEAFF

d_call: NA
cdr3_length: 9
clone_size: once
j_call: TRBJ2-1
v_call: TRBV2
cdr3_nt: TGTGCCAGCAGTGACGAGCAGTTCTTC
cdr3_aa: CASSDEQFF

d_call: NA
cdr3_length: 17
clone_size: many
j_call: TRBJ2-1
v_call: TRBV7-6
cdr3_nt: TGTGCCAGCAGCTTAGAGATGGGGGGTGGGGTCGGGAATGAGCAGTTCTTC
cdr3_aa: CASSLEMGGGVGNEQFF